This T cell receptor (beta chain) was documented in a study of OX40 agonist ivuxolimab in advanced cancers. CDR3 size: 14 residues. Trimming took 3 bases from V and 5 from J; bases not matched to a gene: 2. CDR1 is KGHSH, CDR2 LQKENI, per germline. This clone was recorded only once. Other DNA sequences within the sample encode an identical CDR3. Clones were read by immunoSEQ multiplex PCR, and TCRdb kept only the in-frame ones, dropping some. The sample yields about 91,000 clones, about 89% seen once. The material sequenced was CD4+ or CD8+ T cells sorted from blood, taken in a trial of the OX40 agonist ivuxolimab. This clonotype was obtained from an adult with an advanced solid tumor such as melanoma, head and neck, liver or kidney cancer. J is TRBJ1-1 and V is TRBV18; the match to TRBD1 covers 11 bases. CDR3 sequence reads: CASSPGQGETEAFF. CDR3 sequence (DNA): TGTGCCAGCTCACCGGGACAGGGGGAGACTGAAGCTTTCTTT.